This entry concerns a single TCR beta chain. This record comes from a study of monozygotic twins with inflammatory bowel disease. The CDR3 contains 13 residues. Germline values: CDR1 DFQATT, CDR2 SNEGSKA (reference sequence). Following a re-call of the 5' RACE reads, TCRdb has one entry per CDR3 protein and lacks DNA. The sample is made up of about 160,000 distinct CDR3 sequences, and the top ten hold less than 8% of it. This receptor was identified in a human donor with ulcerative colitis or Crohn's disease, or a healthy co-twin of an affected twin (not recorded which). The V call is TRBV20-1, the J call TRBJ1-1. Sequencing was done on a sample of blood. CDR3: CSAQTSMNTEAFF.